These 14 T cell receptor beta chains came from one sample sequenced in a study of CXCR3-negative and CXCR3-positive naive CD8 T cells. These TCRs' antigens remain unknown. Study conclusions and caveats: Naive cells positive for CXCR3 carried more hydrophobic TRB CDR3s than CXCR3-negative ones.

Via 5' RACE with UMI labels, TRB cDNA libraries were prepared. TCRdb reanalyzed the 5' RACE reads and collapses them to one entry per CDR3 protein, without DNA. The table lists about 85,000 distinct CDR3 sequences. Specimen: naive CXCR3+ CD8+ T cells from blood. Subset in this sample: CD45RO-CCR7+CD27+CD95- naive CD8+ T cells expressing CXCR3 (TNR3+). The receptor source for this set is a human donor in good health. Some clones in this sample may be carry-over from other donors' samples.

The chain links TRBV28 to TRBJ1-2; TCRdb calls TRBD1, which cannot be checked without DNA. This CDR3 comprises 13 residues. Germline CDR1 and CDR2: MDHEN and SYDVKM. The chain's CDR3 is CASTLNGGSGYTF.

The rearrangement links TRBV7-2 to TRBJ2-7; with no DNA, the TCRdb D assignment of TRBD2 cannot be verified. CDR1 is SGHTA and CDR2 is FQGNSA in the germline V gene. This CDR3 has 12 residues. CDR3 protein: CASSPRGYEQYF.

The V call is TRBV20-1, the J call TRBJ1-4; TCRdb's D call, TRBD1, is unchecked because there is no DNA. CDR1 is DFQATT, CDR2 SNEGSKA, per germline (reference sequence). This CDR3 is 16 amino acids long. This CDR3 reads CSAREGIGLSGEKLFF.

This chain joins TRBV4-1 and TRBJ2-7; lacking DNA, the TRBD1 call made by TCRdb goes unchecked. This CDR3 has 14 amino acids. CDR1 and CDR2 from the germline V gene are MGHRA and YSYEKL. CDR3 amino acids: CASSPGQGGSEQYF.

This chain links TRBV4-1 with TRBJ2-7. The CDR3 spans 15 residues. CDR1 and CDR2 (germline): MGHRA, YSYEKL. This CDR3 reads CASSQDPGSSYEQYF.

This rearrangement joins TRBV20-1 to TRBJ2-1; as DNA is missing, the TRBD2 call by TCRdb cannot be tested. This CDR3 has 15 residues. From germline, CDR1 is DFQATT and CDR2 SNEGSKA (reference sequence). The CDR3 here is CSAPRLAGTYNEQFF.

This chain's CDR3 is CSARRGFRVSGPENYGYTF. This chain links TRBV20-1 with TRBJ1-2; lacking DNA, the TRBD1 call made by TCRdb goes unchecked. Per the germline V gene, CDR1 is DFQATT and CDR2 is SNEGSKA (reference sequence). The CDR3 loop spans 19 amino acids.

The V call is TRBV28, the J call TRBJ1-5; TCRdb outputs TRBD1, but without DNA this stays unchecked. This CDR3 has 15 amino acids. Germline V gene data show CDR1 as MDHEN and CDR2 as SYDVKM. The CDR3: CASSLPGHRNQPQHF.

The chain joins TRBV29-1 to TRBJ2-1; the D call of TRBD1 rests on TCRdb alone, since no DNA is present to check it. Germline V lookup: CDR1 SQVTM, CDR2 ANQGSEA. CDR3 length: 14 residues. CDR3 amino acids: CSVEEGGAGNEQFF.

The chain is built from TRBV20-1 and TRBJ1-2; the D call from TCRdb, TRBD1, cannot be confirmed without DNA. The CDR3 is 16 amino acids. In germline, CDR1 is DFQATT, CDR2 SNEGSKA (reference sequence). Here the CDR3 reads CSAKPDRDIHLYGYTF.

The chain carries TRBV30 and TRBJ2-2; no DNA is available, so the TRBD1 call from TCRdb remains unchecked. Germline lookup yields CDR1 GTSNPN and CDR2 SVGIG (reference sequence). The CDR3 is 14 amino acids. CDR3 loop: CAWSRTGGTGELFF.

V usage is TRBV5-1 and J usage is TRBJ1-5; TCRdb's D gene call, TRBD1, goes unchecked for lack of DNA. Germline V CDR1 and CDR2: SGHRS, YFSETQ. The CDR3 totals 14 residues. The CDR3: CASSPSAPNQPQHF. Drawing the rest from reference TRBV5-1 and TRBJ1-5, the complete variable domain is KAGVTQTPRYLIKTRGQQVTLSCSPISGHRSVSWYQQTPGQGLQFLFEYFSETQRNKGNFPGRFSGRQFSNSRSEMNVSTLELGDSALYLCASSPSAPNQPQHFGDGTRLSIL.

CDR3 sequence reads: CASSPHTPEGKNIQYF. The chain recombines TRBV28 with TRBJ2-4; TCRdb's assignment of TRBD2 cannot be checked, as there is no DNA. The germline V gene has CDR1 MDHEN and CDR2 SYDVKM. The CDR3 covers 16 residues. Drawing the rest from reference TRBV28 and TRBJ2-4, the complete variable domain is DVKVTQSSRYLVKRTGEKVFLECVQDMDHENMFWYRQDPGLGLRLIYFSYDVKMKEKGDIPEGYSVSREKKERFSLILESASTNQTSMYLCASSPHTPEGKNIQYFGAGTRLSVL.

The chain is built from TRBV20-1 and TRBJ2-7. The CDR3 length is 13 residues. Germline V gene data show CDR1 as DFQATT and CDR2 as SNEGSKA (reference sequence). CDR3 sequence: CSATDRNTYEQYF.